This entry lists 16 T cell receptor beta chains sequenced from one sample in a study of T cells in Graves' hyperthyroidism and ophthalmopathy. Amplified TCR beta CDR3 regions came from RNA transcripts. Initially, a first-round RT-PCR of the TCR CDR3 employed the HTBI primer set. TCRdb reanalysed the multiplex PCR reads using MiXCR and keeps one entry per CDR3 protein. The sample records about 380,000 distinct CDR3 sequences, roughly 13% being singletons. The sequencing sample was made of blood. The receptors originated from a woman aged 60-70 years with Graves' hyperthyroidism.

This clonotype was counted at least ten times. The chain carries TRBV2 and TRBJ2-1; TRBD2 matches 10 bases. Trimming at V came to 5 bases and at J to 9 bases, leaving 13 bases not matched to a gene. CDR1 is SNHLY and CDR2 is FYNNEI in the germline V gene. The CDR3 has 16 residues. CDR3 in amino acids: CASSSPSGRAEAEQFF. The CDR3 nucleotides read TGTGCCAGCAGTTCCCCGAGCGGGAGGGCCGAGGCTGAGCAGTTCTTC.

The rearrangement links TRBV5-1 to TRBJ1-2; D ambiguous. Germline V gene sequence: CDR1 SGHRS, CDR2 YFSETQ. Trimming took off 0 bases at V and 8 bases at J, with 11 bases between the two ends. This CDR3 comprises 13 residues. CDR3 bases: TGCGCCAGCAGCTTGGAGCCGGCGGGAGGCTACACCTTC. As protein: CASSLEPAGGYTF.

This clonotype was recorded once. A much more abundant neighbour one base away suggests this may be a read error. V gene TRBV18 combines with J gene TRBJ1-1; D remains ambiguous. CDR3 size: 13 residues. The V end was cut by 3 bases, the J end by 5 bases, with 10 bases between. Germline V gene sequence: CDR1 KGHSH, CDR2 LQKENI. The CDR3 DNA is TGTGCCAGCTCACCGTCCAGTTTGACTGAAGCTTTCTTT. As protein: CASSPSSLTEAFF.

This clonotype was detected only a few times. DNA of the CDR3: TGCAGCGTCTTGAACACTGAAGCTTTCTTT. Translating it yields CSVLNTEAFF. The V call is TRBV29-1, the J call TRBJ1-1; no definite D call. The CDR3 spans 10 residues. Germline-derived CDR1 and CDR2 are SQVTM and ANQGSEA. Deletions cut 6 bases from V and 0 bases from J, with 2 bases between.

This clonotype came up a few times. The J gene is TRBJ1-6, the V gene TRBV19; D not resolved. Deletions cut 8 bases from V and 0 bases from J, with 11 bases between. CDR1 LNHDA and CDR2 SQIVND come from the germline V gene (reference sequence). CDR3 length equals 15 residues. The CDR3 sequence is CASVAGSSYNSPLHF. The CDR3 DNA sequence: TGTGCCAGTGTTGCGGGGAGCTCCTATAATTCACCCCTCCACTTT.

There are a few counts of this clonotype. This chain connects TRBV19 to TRBJ1-2; a weak D match, TRBD1 (6 bases). With 3 bases removed from V and 7 bases from J, the gap between germline ends came to 15 bases. The germline V gene encodes CDR1 LNHDA and CDR2 SQIVND (reference sequence). CDR3 length: 14 amino acids. CDR3 protein: CASSIHPQGGGYTF. CDR3 in DNA: TGTGCCAGTAGTATTCACCCACAGGGAGGTGGCTACACCTTC.

A single count supports this clonotype. This chain links TRBV19 with TRBJ2-1; TRBD2 matches 7 bases. The junction had 10 bases not matched to a gene; V was cut back by 4 bases and J by 7 bases. Germline CDR1 is LNHDA and CDR2 is SQIVND (reference sequence). CDR3 length: 15 amino acids. The CDR3, as DNA: TGTGCCAGTAGTACCCTAGCGGAGCCTTCGAATGAGCAGTTCTTC. It yields the protein CASSTLAEPSNEQFF.

There are many counts of this clonotype. The rearrangement links TRBV12-3 or TRBV12-4 to TRBJ2-3, with 8 bases that match TRBD2. This CDR3 has 16 amino acids. J lost 5 bases, V lost 8 bases, and 15 bases had no gene match. CDR3 in DNA: TGTGCCAGCCCTCCACTGATTAGCGGGACGGTAGATACGCAGTATTTT. This sequence encodes CASPPLISGTVDTQYF.

The chain combines TRBV19 with TRBJ2-5, with 7 bases that match TRBD1. Losses at the gene ends were 8 bases for V and 7 bases for J; bases not matched to a gene: 19. There are 16 residues in the CDR3. The germline CDR1 and CDR2 sequences are LNHDA and SQIVND (reference sequence). CDR3 sequence reads: CASHPEGTATLGTQYF. In DNA, the CDR3 is TGTGCCAGTCATCCCGAAGGGACAGCGACCCTTGGGACCCAGTACTTC.

J is TRBJ1-2 and V is TRBV9; 9 bases align to TRBD1. The CDR3 spans 15 residues. V trimming: 4 bases; J trimming: 3 bases; junction bases outside the gene matches: 7. CDR1 is SGDLS and CDR2 is YYNGEE in the germline V gene. CDR3 in amino acids: CASSQLGQGHYGYTF. DNA for the CDR3: TGTGCCAGCAGCCAACTGGGACAGGGTCACTATGGCTACACCTTC.

In its sample, this clonotype was seen many times. V usage is TRBV6-6 and J usage is TRBJ2-5; D ambiguous. This CDR3 has 14 residues. Trimming cost V 0 bases and J 5 bases, with 10 bases left between them. Looked up from germline, CDR1 is MNHNY and CDR2 is SVGAGI (reference sequence). As DNA, the CDR3 is TGTGCCAGCAGTTACTCGAGGCTCCGGGAGACCCAGTACTTC. Its translation is CASSYSRLRETQYF.

This clonotype was detected many times. The rearrangement links TRBV2 to TRBJ2-3; perhaps TRBD1 as D (6 bases). The ends were cut back, 8 bases at V and 3 bases at J, with 21 bases in the middle. This CDR3 has 16 amino acids. Looked up from germline, CDR1 is SNHLY and CDR2 is FYNNEI. The chain's CDR3 is CASDGGVARVTDTQYF. CDR3 coding DNA: TGTGCCAGCGATGGGGGCGTGGCGCGGGTTACAGATACGCAGTATTTT.

V usage is TRBV20-1 and J usage is TRBJ2-2, with D hard to call. V was shortened by 2 bases and J by 0 bases, with 7 bases between the two germline ends. CDR3 length equals 14 residues. Looked up from germline, CDR1 is DFQATT and CDR2 is SNEGSKA (reference sequence). CDR3 sequence reads: CSARQDPNTGELFF. Written as DNA, the CDR3 is TGCAGTGCTAGACAGGATCCGAACACCGGGGAGCTGTTTTTT.

The chain is built from TRBV6-1 and TRBJ2-3; D gene uncertain. This CDR3 is 13 amino acids long. The germline V gene has CDR1 MNHNS and CDR2 SASEGT. V lost 6 bases and J 4 bases, leaving 11 bases between the germline ends. CDR3 protein: CASRGPGADTQYF. The CDR3 region has the DNA TGTGCCAGCAGGGGCCCAGGCGCAGATACGCAGTATTTT.

The chain uses TRBV5-4 and TRBJ1-3; possible D gene TRBD1, 5 bases. V shed 4 bases and J shed 4 bases, with 12 bases lying between them. In germline, CDR1 is SGHNT, CDR2 YYREEE (reference sequence). The CDR3 loop spans 14 amino acids. This chain's CDR3 is CASSPDMQGNTIYF. As DNA, the CDR3 is TGTGCCAGCAGCCCGGACATGCAGGGAAACACCATATATTTT.

This clonotype has only a few counts. The rearrangement links TRBV7-3 to TRBJ1-2; D is possibly TRBD1 (6 bases). V was pared by 5 bases and J by 6 bases, with 16 bases between. This CDR3 comprises 14 residues. Germline values: CDR1 SGHTA, CDR2 FQGTGA. The DNA for the CDR3 is TGTGCCAGCAGCCAAAAGCAAAGGGGGAATGGCTACACCTTC. This codes for CASSQKQRGNGYTF. Combining the CDR3 with reference TRBV7-3 and TRBJ1-2 gives the whole variable domain GAGVSQTPSNKVTEKGKYVELRCDPISGHTALYWYRQSLGQGPEFLIYFQGTGAADDSGLPNDRFFAVRPEGSVSTLKIQRTERGDSAVYLCASSQKQRGNGYTFGSGTRLTVV.